This T cell receptor (beta chain) was observed in a study of T-cell memory formation after mild COVID-19 (dated by TCRdb to about 2021). Background for the entire study: TCR sequence clusters from the two donors were largely donor specific. Longitudinal TCRalpha and TCRbeta repertoire sequencing tracked T-cell clones expanding and contracting after mild COVID-19 in a couple of donors. Two young, previously healthy adult volunteers made up the cohort, one male and one female. Summary of the overall study and its limitations: The study included only a couple of mild cases, and larger cohorts that include severe cases with pre-infection samples were judged to be necessary. The detection of some responding clones in pre-infection memory suggests that pre-existing cross-reactive memory T cells joined the SARS-CoV-2 response. Contracting CD4+ clones were found mainly in CM and EM memory subsets, while CD8+ clones were enriched in EMRA. Clones that contracted from day 15 to 85 showed balanced CD4/CD8 phenotypes, whereas a second wave of clones that expanded from day 15 to 37 leaned towards CD4+. SARS-CoV-2 specificity of the second-wave clones peaking on day 37 was not confirmed.

Remarks on this clonotype: What antigen it recognizes has not been identified. Base quality data are lacking; no much larger clone is found one base away.

Instrument on record: Illumina NovaSeq 6000. TCRalpha and TCRbeta cDNA libraries were constructed by 5'RACE with constant-segment primers, with sample barcodes and unique molecular identifiers being introduced. Trizol reagent was used to extract RNA from every sample. Amplification of the libraries took two PCR steps, and the second step added a second sample barcode plus Illumina TruSeq adapters. Sequencing of the libraries was done on an Illumina NovaSeq, producing 2 x 150 bp paired-end reads. The published analysis was carried out like this. Demultiplexing of reads and collapsing into UMI-guided consensus sequences were performed with migec v1.2.7. Using mixcr v2.1.11, UMI consensuses were aligned to TRA and TRB V and J templates and then assembled into clonotypes. A clonotype was counted as expanded or contracted only if both edgeR and NoisET called the change significant, with noise models trained on biological replicates. For edgeR calls, the cutoffs were a false discovery rate-adjusted p below 0.01 and a log2 fold-change threshold of 1. PCA with hierarchical clustering of max-normalized trajectories of the 1000 most abundant clonotypes was used as exploratory dynamics analysis. Each responding clone was given a CD4 or CD8 phenotype based on the CD4+ and CD8+ repertoires, which had been sequenced separately. TCRdb reworked the public reads: Q25 trimming with fastp, MiXCR clone assembly, productive beta chains retained. Every entry covers one CDR3 protein and lists the most common genes and DNA from its rows. These V and J calls are TCRdb output, not the study's own analysis. Present in this sample are about 350,000 distinct CDR3 sequences, approximately 15% of which were seen just once. Of the sample, roughly 22% is held by the ten largest clones.

As encoded in the germline V gene, CDR1 is MDHEN while CDR2 is SYDVKM. V sheds 3 bases and J sheds 6 bases, leaving 12 bases between their ends. From cysteine to phenylalanine, the CDR3 is 14 amino acids long. Left in the record is the CDR3 DNA by itself, 42 bases read in frame from the first base. Ficoll-Paque density gradient centrifugation was the method used to isolate PBMCs. Material: PBMCs or a T cell subset sorted from them (not recorded which). The TCR was taken from a man between 18 and 35 years old who had mild COVID-19 (a few samples of this study predate the infection). The sample titles of this study are shuffled in the database, so cell type and time point are left out; the donor was told from shared clones. This receptor chain uses TRBV28 and TRBJ1-5; the D gene is not confidently resolved. The sequenced DNA: TGTGCCAGCAGTTTTGGTCTCTCGTTTCAGCCCCAGCATTTT. It specifies CASSFGLSFQPQHF.